This T cell receptor (beta chain) was found in a study of blood T cell repertoires in COVID-19. Study details: Acute and convalescent COVID-19 samples came from the United States, Italy and Spain. In each case, the material was cDNA or gDNA derived from T cells, B-cell-depleted T cells, or PBMCs.

In the original analysis: Estimation of nucleated cell counts relied on the amplification of reference gene primers. The table came from immunoSEQ multiplex PCR; TCRdb's copy has only in-frame clones and leaves some out. V, J and clone size are taken as reported in that table, and D and trimming were inferred from the DNA itself. The sample contains under 300,000 clones, about three quarters of which appear only once. Material: peripheral blood. The TCR sequence derives from an elderly woman with acute or convalescent COVID-19.

CDR3: CASSRPGNEQFF. CDR3 DNA: TGTGCCAGCAGCCGTCCAGGGAATGAGCAGTTCTTC. The chain is built from TRBV5-6 and TRBJ2-1; a possible D gene is TRBD1 (5 bases). Germline CDR1 is SGHDT and CDR2 is YYEEEE. The V gene lost 4 bases and the J gene lost 7 bases, with 9 bases spanning the gap. This CDR3 comprises 12 residues. The complete variable domain, with remaining parts taken from reference TRBV5-6 and TRBJ2-1, reads DAGVTQSPTHLIKTRGQQVTLRCSPKSGHDTVSWYQQALGQGPQFIFQYYEEEERQRGNFPDRFSGHQFPNYSSELNVNALLLGDSALYLCASSRPGNEQFFGPGTRLTVL.